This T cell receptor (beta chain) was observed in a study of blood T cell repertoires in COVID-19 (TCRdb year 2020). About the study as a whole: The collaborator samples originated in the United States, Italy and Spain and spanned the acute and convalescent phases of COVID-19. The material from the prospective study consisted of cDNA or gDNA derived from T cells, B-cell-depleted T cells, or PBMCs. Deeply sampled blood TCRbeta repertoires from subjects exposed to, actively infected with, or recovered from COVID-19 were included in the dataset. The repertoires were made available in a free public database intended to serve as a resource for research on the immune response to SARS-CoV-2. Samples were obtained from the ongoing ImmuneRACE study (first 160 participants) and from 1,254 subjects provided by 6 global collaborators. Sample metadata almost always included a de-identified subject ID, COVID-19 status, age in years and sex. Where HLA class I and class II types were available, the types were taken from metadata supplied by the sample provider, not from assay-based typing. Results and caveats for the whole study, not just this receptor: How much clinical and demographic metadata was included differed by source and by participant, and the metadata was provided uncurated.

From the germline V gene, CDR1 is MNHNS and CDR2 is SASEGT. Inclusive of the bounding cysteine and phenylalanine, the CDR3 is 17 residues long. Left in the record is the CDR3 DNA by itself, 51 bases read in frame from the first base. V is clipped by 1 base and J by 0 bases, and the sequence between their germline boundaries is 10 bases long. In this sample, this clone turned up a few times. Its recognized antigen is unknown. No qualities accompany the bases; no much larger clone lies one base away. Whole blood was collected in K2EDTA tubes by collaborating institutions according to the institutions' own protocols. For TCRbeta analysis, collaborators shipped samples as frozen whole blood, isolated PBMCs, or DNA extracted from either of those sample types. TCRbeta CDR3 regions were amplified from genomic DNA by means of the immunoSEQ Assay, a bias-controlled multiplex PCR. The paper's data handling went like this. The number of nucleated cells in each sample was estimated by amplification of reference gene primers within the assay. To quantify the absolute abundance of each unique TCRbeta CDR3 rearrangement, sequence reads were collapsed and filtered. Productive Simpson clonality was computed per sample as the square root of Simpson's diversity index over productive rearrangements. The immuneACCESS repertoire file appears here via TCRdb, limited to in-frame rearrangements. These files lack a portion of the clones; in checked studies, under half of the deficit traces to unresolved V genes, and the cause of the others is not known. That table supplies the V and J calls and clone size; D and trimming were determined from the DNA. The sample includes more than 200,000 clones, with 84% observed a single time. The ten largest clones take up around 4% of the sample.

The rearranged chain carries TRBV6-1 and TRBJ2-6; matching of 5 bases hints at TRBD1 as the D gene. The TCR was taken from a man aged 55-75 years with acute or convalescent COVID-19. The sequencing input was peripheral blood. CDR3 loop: CASSEEQAVSGANVLTF. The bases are TGTGCCAGCAGTGAAGAACAGGCTGTCTCTGGGGCCAACGTCCTGACTTTC.